One and the same sample provided the 15 T cell receptor beta chains below, sequenced in a study of T cells in Graves' hyperthyroidism and ophthalmopathy (dated by TCRdb to about 2019). Libraries came from multiplex PCR. Sequencing was performed on an Illumina HiSeq 2000. The TCR beta CDR3 regions were amplified from RNA transcripts. The first round of RT-PCR for the TCR CDR3 was performed with the HTBI primer set and the Qiagen OneStep RT-PCR kit. TCRdb reprocessed the public reads (quality trimming at Q25 with fastp, clone calling with MiXCR) and kept in-frame beta chains. Entries are consolidated by CDR3 protein sequence, retaining the most common genes and DNA. The sample data list about 610,000 distinct CDR3 sequences, and roughly a sixth of these were observed just once. The ten most abundant clones make up roughly 3.3% of the sample. Sequencing was done on a sample of blood. Receptor source: a woman aged 40 to 50 with Graves' ophthalmopathy.

At least ten counts were recorded for this clonotype. The rearrangement uses TRBV6-1 and TRBJ2-7; D remains ambiguous. The length of the CDR3 is 15 residues. Per the germline V gene, CDR1 is MNHNS and CDR2 is SASEGT. Between the trimmed V and J ends, which lost 1 base and 0 bases, there was a span of 10 bases. The CDR3 loop is CASSEEAPSSYEQYF. The CDR3 nucleotides are TGTGCCAGCAGTGAAGAAGCGCCGAGCTCCTACGAGCAGTACTTC.

At least ten counts were recorded for this clonotype. This sequence joins TRBV28 and TRBJ1-6, with 12 bases aligning to TRBD1. The CDR3 length is 22 residues. Per germline, CDR1 MDHEN and CDR2 SYDVKM. With 5 bases clipped from V and 4 bases from J, the junction kept 21 bases outside the gene matches. The CDR3 region has the DNA TGTGCCAGCAGTGGTTCCGGGACAGGGGGCTCATCTTTCCAGGGATATAATTCACCCCTCCACTTT. It codes for CASSGSGTGGSSFQGYNSPLHF.

The chain links TRBV14 to TRBJ1-1; D ambiguous. The CDR3 is 12 amino acids. Trimming took 2 bases from V and 8 from J, leaving 9 bases between them. Germline CDR1 reads SGHDN; CDR2 reads FVKESK. CDR3 in DNA: TGTGCCAGCAGCCAATCCACTGGGGAAGCTTTCTTT. It yields the protein CASSQSTGEAFF.

The J gene is TRBJ2-1, the V gene TRBV27; TRBD1 matches 8 bases. Germline lookup yields CDR1 MNHEY and CDR2 SMNVEV (reference sequence). V lost 9 bases and J lost 8; bases outside the gene matches: 15. The length of the CDR3 is 15 residues. DNA of the CDR3: TGTGCCAGTGCTAGTCCGGACAGGGAAGGGTATGAGCAGTTCTTC. It is translated as CASASPDREGYEQFF.

V gene TRBV20-1 combines with J gene TRBJ1-5; 8 bases agree with TRBD1. V trimming: 3 bases; J trimming: 7 bases; junction bases outside the gene matches: 11. Germline assignment: CDR1 DFQATT and CDR2 SNEGSKA (reference sequence). The CDR3 is 15 residues long. The CDR3 DNA reads as TGCAGTGCTAGTAGGACAGGGACGATCGGACAGCCCCAGCATTTT. Its translation: CSASRTGTIGQPQHF.

To note about this clonotype: This may be a read error: a much more frequent sequence differs by one nucleotide. The genes are TRBV12-3 or TRBV12-4 and TRBJ2-7; D is possibly TRBD1 or TRBD2 (5 bases each). This CDR3 spans 11 amino acids. Trimming left V 6 bases short and J 7 bases short, with 10 bases between. The CDR3 loop reads CASRNGAEQYF. DNA of the CDR3: TGTGCCAGCAGAAACGGGGCTGAGCAGTACTTC.

This chain joins TRBV10-3 and TRBJ2-3, with D maybe TRBD2 (6 bases). Per germline, CDR1 ENHRY and CDR2 SYGVKD. Trimming left V 7 bases short and J 0 bases short, with 11 bases between. CDR3 size: 14 residues. CDR3 DNA sequence: TGTGCCATCACTACTAGCACGAGCACAGATACGCAGTATTTT. Translating gives CAITTSTSTDTQYF.

This chain uses TRBV7-9 with TRBJ1-2, with a tentative D call TRBD1 (6 bases). CDR3 length equals 15 residues. From germline, CDR1 is SEHNR and CDR2 FQNEAQ (reference sequence). The ends were cut back, 2 bases at V and 5 bases at J, with 15 bases in the middle. The CDR3 loop reads CASSLQGLGGYGYTF. The CDR3 DNA is TGTGCCAGCAGCTTACAGGGGCTCGGTGGATATGGCTACACCTTC.

This clonotype came up a few times. The gene calls are TRBV30 and TRBJ2-7, with TRBD2 matching 8 bases. The CDR3 is made up of 13 amino acids. Germline loops: CDR1 GTSNPN, CDR2 SVGIG (reference sequence). Germline trimming cut 8 bases from V and 5 bases from J; bases unmatched to any gene: 11. The DNA of the CDR3 is TGTGCCAGCAGGCGGGAGGCTAGCAACGAGCAGTACTTC. It is translated as CASRREASNEQYF.

This clonotype was seen a handful of times. This rearrangement joins TRBV6-1 to TRBJ2-3; tentatively, D is TRBD1 or TRBD2 (8 bases each). The CDR3 is made up of 18 amino acids. The germline V gene has CDR1 MNHNS and CDR2 SASEGT. The germline V and J ends were trimmed by 6 bases and 3 bases, with 25 bases remaining between them. The CDR3 region is CASRTGQAIPGGTDTQYF. Here the CDR3 DNA reads TGTGCCAGCAGAACGGGACAGGCAATCCCGGGGGGGACAGATACGCAGTATTTT.

This clonotype was counted between two and nine times. The rearrangement joins TRBV20-1 to TRBJ2-3; 8 bases agree with TRBD2. CDR3 size: 15 residues. Germline V gives CDR1 DFQATT, CDR2 SNEGSKA (reference sequence). Unmatched junction bases numbered 2, after V lost 0 bases and J lost 0 bases. The CDR3 loop is CSARDERGSTDTQYF. The CDR3 DNA sequence: TGCAGTGCTAGAGATGAGCGGGGGAGCACAGATACGCAGTATTTT.

This clonotype has a count of ten or more. The chain joins TRBV20-1 to TRBJ2-5; 12 bases align to TRBD2. Germline V gene lookup returns CDR1 DFQATT and CDR2 SNEGSKA (reference sequence). V dropped 4 bases and J dropped 3; count of bases not matched to a gene: 6. The CDR3 has 15 amino acids. The CDR3 loop is CSAKTSGGLKETQYF. The CDR3, as DNA: TGCAGTGCTAAGACTAGCGGGGGCCTCAAAGAGACCCAGTACTTC.

Many counts were recorded for this clonotype. The chain combines TRBV7-8 with TRBJ2-7; TRBD2 matches 7 bases. CDR3 length equals 14 residues. Unmatched junction bases numbered 6, after V lost 7 bases and J lost 0 bases. Germline assignment: CDR1 SGHVS and CDR2 FQNEAQ. This CDR3 is CASMLAEISYEQYF. Here the CDR3 DNA reads TGTGCCAGCATGCTAGCGGAGATCTCCTACGAGCAGTACTTC.

Of note for this clonotype: No conserved phenylalanine or tryptophan ends this CDR3, so it is likely a read error. The chain links TRBV25-1 to TRBJ1-2, with D perhaps TRBD1 (5 bases). CDR1 MGHDK and CDR2 SYGVNS come from the germline V gene. This CDR3 contains 13 residues. V lost 5 bases and J lost 4, with 11 bases in between. In DNA form, the CDR3 reads TGTGCCAGCAGTCAGGAGGGGATCTATGGCTACACCTCC. As protein: CASSQEGIYGYTS.

V is TRBV3-1 and J is TRBJ2-1; D possibly uses TRBD1 or TRBD2 (6 bases each). Germline CDR1 and CDR2: LGHDT and YNNKEL (reference sequence). Trimming cost V 1 base and J 1 base, with 14 bases left between them. This CDR3 has 17 amino acids. The CDR3 coding sequence is TGTGCCAGCAGCCAAGTTGGGGGCGGGGTGTCCTACAATGAGCAGTTCTTC. Protein product: CASSQVGGGVSYNEQFF.